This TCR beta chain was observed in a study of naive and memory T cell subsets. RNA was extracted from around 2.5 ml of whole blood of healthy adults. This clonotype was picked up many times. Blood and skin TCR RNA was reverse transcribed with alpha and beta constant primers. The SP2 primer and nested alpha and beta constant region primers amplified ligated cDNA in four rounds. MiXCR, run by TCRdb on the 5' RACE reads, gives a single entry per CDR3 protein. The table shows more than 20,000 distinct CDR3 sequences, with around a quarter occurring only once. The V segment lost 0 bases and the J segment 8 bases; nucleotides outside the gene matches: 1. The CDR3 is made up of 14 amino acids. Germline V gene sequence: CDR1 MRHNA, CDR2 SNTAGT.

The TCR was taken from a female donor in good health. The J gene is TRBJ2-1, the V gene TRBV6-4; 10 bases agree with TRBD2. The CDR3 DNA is TGTGCCAGCAGTGACTCCGGACTAGCGGATGAGCAGTTCTTC. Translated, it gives CASSDSGLADEQFF.